This T cell receptor beta chain was sequenced in a study of blood T cells in healthy people across ages. Primers used in a second PCR of roughly 6 to 11 cycles were a sample-barcoded 5' primer and a J-beta primer mix. Each of the cDNA molecules was tagged by a template-switch adaptor with 12 random nucleotides. TCRdb called the 5' RACE reads again in MiXCR, with one record for every CDR3 protein. Of roughly 700,000 distinct CDR3 sequences detected, more than 40% appear once; the ten largest clones hold 30% to 35%. To note about this clonotype: What it binds is unknown.

Overall study findings and caveats: Higher diversity and more naive CD4+ cells were features of long-lived donors, compared to aged donors. Among T cells, TCR beta diversity per million cells dropped roughly linearly as age rose.

Researchers report isolating at least 7 million PBMCs per sample. Sequenced input: blood. The origin of this receptor is a woman aged 55-75 years in good health.

The CDR3 loop is CASSGRDGGSYNEQYF. The CDR3 nucleotides read TGTGCCAGCAGTGGCAGGGATGGGGGCTCCTACAATGAGCAGTACTTC. The gene calls are TRBV2 and TRBJ2-1; TRBD1 might be the D (6 bases). The J call may be mistaken, given a closer DNA end match to TRBJ2-7. The germline CDR1 and CDR2 sequences are SNHLY and FYNNEI. The CDR3 loop spans 16 amino acids.